A selection of T cell receptor beta chains follows, all from one sample in a study of T cell repertoires in ileal Crohn's disease. The assay was immunoSEQ multiplex PCR, and TCRdb's table has in-frame clones only and misses some. The table shows roughly 10,000 clones, with around 87% occurring only once. The material sequenced was ileal tissue. These receptors were taken from an adult with Crohn's disease. CDR3s include the opening cysteine and the closing phenylalanine or tryptophan. D genes are given only for firm matches.

TRBV6-5,TRBJ1-5,.,CASSRRSNQPQHF
TRBV9,TRBJ2-3,.,CASSVGPISTDTQYF
TRBV19,TRBJ1-2,.,CASSPPRVNRGYTF
TRBV28,TRBJ2-7,TRBD2,CASSSPSGIREQYF
TRBV7-9,TRBJ1-2,TRBD1,CASSDPGQGPGYTF
TRBV7-2,TRBJ2-7,.,CASSLEPGHASYEQYF
TRBV29-1,TRBJ2-1,.,CSVPREGKNEQFF
TRBV4-3,TRBJ1-4,.,CASSRGPPEWGTGEKLFF
TRBV6-1,TRBJ1-4,TRBD1,CASSLRGQGVEKLFF
TRBV5-5,TRBJ2-7,.,CASSWSSAYEQYF
TRBV7-9,TRBJ1-1,TRBD1,CASSSSRGYAFF
TRBV9,TRBJ2-7,TRBD2,CATFSGREGEPYEQYF
TRBV4-1,TRBJ1-4,TRBD1,CASSLPGTGAEKLFF
TRBV4-2,TRBJ2-1,TRBD2,CASSQARGGSSYNEQFF
TRBV7-2,TRBJ1-1,TRBD1,CASSFQRQGEAFF
TRBV4-1,TRBJ2-3,TRBD2,CASSQFPPRTSGRGYTQYF
TRBV7-3,TRBJ2-3,.,CASSAGNADTQYF
TRBV5-8,TRBJ1-2,TRBD1,CASSLQGANGYTF
TRBV30,TRBJ2-5,.,CAWSSGARETQYF
TRBV6-6,TRBJ1-6,TRBD1,CASRRDSLNSPLHF